This T cell receptor (beta chain) was identified in a study of blood T cells in healthy people across ages. Study summary: Capture via template switching afforded approximately one barcoded beta molecule per two T cells. Findings of the study overall: Lack of knowledge of donor CMV status possibly confounded expanded clonotype changes. As age increased, TCR beta diversity per million T cells fell in a roughly linear fashion.

A sample-barcoded 5' primer and a J-beta primer mix were used in a second PCR of roughly 6 to 11 cycles. TCRdb processed the 5' RACE reads anew with MiXCR; each CDR3 protein has one entry. The sample lists 1.2 million to 1.5 million distinct CDR3 sequences; 35% to 45% were seen once. This clonotype was counted a few times. Its antigen is unknown. The TCR comes from a woman in her late teens or twenties in good health. Sequencing used blood.

CDR3 DNA sequence: TGCAGTGCTAGTATAGCGGGGGGGCTGTCAGATACGCAGTATTTT. Its translation: CSASIAGGLSDTQYF. The V gene is TRBV20-1, the J gene TRBJ2-3, with TRBD2 identical over 11 bases. V dropped 3 bases and J dropped 4; count of bases not matched to a gene: 6. The germline gives CDR1 DFQATT, CDR2 SNEGSKA (reference sequence). This CDR3 region has 15 residues.